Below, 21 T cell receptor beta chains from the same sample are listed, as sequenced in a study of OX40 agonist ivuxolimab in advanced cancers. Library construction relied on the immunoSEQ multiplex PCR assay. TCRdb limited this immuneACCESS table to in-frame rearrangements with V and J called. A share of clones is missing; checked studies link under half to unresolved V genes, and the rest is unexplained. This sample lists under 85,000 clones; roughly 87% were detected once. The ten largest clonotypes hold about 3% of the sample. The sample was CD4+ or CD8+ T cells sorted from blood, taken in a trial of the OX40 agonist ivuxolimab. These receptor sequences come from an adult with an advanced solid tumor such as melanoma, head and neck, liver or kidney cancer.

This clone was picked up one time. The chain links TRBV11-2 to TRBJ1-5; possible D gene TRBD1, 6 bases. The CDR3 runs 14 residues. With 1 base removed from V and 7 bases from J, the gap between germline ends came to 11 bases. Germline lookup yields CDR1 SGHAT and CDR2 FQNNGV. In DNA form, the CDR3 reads TGTGCCAGCAGCTTAGGCTTACAGGGCCAGCCCCAGCATTTT. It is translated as CASSLGLQGQPQHF.

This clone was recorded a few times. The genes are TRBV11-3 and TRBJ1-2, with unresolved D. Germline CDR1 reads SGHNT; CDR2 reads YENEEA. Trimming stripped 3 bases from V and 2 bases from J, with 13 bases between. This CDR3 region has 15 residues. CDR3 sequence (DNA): TGTGCCAGCAGCTTGTCGCGGGTCCTAAACTATGGCTACACCTTC. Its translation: CASSLSRVLNYGYTF.

CDR3 loop: CSGMREGVNTEAFF. The CDR3 coding sequence is TGCAGCGGCATGAGGGAAGGGGTGAACACTGAAGCTTTCTTT. The rearrangement uses TRBV29-1 and TRBJ1-1; D perhaps matches TRBD1 (5 bases). The germline V gene encodes CDR1 SQVTM and CDR2 ANQGSEA. The CDR3 covers 14 residues. Trimming cost V 7 bases and J 0 bases, with 15 bases left between them. The full variable domain, in which reference TRBV29-1 and TRBJ1-1 provide the parts outside the CDR3, is SAVISQKPSRDICQRGTSLTIQCQVDSQVTMMFWYRQQPGQSLTLIATANQGSEATYESGFVIDKFPISRPNLTFSTLTVSNMSPEDSSIYLCSGMREGVNTEAFFGQGTRLTVV.

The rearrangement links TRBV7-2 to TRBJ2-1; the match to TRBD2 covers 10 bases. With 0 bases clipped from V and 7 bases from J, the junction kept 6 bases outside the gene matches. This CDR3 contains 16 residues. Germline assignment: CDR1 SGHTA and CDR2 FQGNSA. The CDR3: CASSLASGGAKNEQFF. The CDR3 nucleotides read TGTGCCAGCAGCTTAGCGAGCGGGGGGGCCAAGAATGAGCAGTTCTTC.

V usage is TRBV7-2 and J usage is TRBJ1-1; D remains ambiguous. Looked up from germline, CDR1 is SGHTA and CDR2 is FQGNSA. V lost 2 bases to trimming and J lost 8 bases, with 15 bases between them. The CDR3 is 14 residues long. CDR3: CASSLTLTSGEAFF. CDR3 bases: TGTGCCAGCAGCTTAACACTGACCAGTGGAGAAGCTTTCTTT.

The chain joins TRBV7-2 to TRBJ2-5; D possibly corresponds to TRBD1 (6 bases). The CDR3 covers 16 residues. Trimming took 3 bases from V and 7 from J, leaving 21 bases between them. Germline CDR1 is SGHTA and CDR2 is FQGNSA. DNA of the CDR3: TGTGCCAGCAGCTTTACTCACAGGGCCGACCTTGGGACCCAGTACTTC. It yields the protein CASSFTHRADLGTQYF.

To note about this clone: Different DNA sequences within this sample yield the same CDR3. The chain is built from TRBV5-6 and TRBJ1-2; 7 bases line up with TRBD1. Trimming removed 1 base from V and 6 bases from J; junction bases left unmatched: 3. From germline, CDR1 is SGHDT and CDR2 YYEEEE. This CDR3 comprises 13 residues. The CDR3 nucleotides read TGTGCCAGCAGCTTGAGGCAGGGGGATGGCTACACCTTC. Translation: CASSLRQGDGYTF.

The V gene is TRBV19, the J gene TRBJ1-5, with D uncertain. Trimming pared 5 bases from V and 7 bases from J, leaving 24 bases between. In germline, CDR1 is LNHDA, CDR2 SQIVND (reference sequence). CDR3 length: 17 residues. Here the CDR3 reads CASSSRTATQYGQPQHF. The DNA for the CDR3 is TGTGCCAGTAGTTCTCGCACGGCCACACAGTATGGGCAGCCCCAGCATTTT.

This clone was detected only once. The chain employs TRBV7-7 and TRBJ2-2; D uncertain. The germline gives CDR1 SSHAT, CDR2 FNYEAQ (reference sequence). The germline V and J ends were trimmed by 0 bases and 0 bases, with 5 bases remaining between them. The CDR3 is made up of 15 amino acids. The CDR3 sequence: CASSLAGSNTGELFF. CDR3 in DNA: TGTGCCAGCAGCTTAGCGGGGTCGAACACCGGGGAGCTGTTTTTT.

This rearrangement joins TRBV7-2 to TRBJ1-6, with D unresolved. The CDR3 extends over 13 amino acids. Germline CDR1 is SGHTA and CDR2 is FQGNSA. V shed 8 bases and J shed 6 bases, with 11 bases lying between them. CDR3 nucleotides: TGTGCCAGCTCGGAGGCAGGTAATTCACCCCTCCACTTT. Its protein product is CASSEAGNSPLHF.

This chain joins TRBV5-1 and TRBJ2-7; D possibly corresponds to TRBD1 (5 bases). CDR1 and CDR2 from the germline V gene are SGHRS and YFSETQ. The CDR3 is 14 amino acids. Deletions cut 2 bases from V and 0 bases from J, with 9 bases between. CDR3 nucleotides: TGCGCCAGCAGCTTCGTAGGGGACTCCTACGAGCAGTACTTC. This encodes CASSFVGDSYEQYF.

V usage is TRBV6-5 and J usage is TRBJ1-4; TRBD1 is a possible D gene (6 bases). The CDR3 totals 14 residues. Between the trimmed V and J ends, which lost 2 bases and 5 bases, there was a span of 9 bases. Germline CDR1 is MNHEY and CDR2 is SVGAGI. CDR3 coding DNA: TGTGCCAGCAGTTACGGACAGCACAATGAAAAACTGTTTTTT. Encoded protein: CASSYGQHNEKLFF.

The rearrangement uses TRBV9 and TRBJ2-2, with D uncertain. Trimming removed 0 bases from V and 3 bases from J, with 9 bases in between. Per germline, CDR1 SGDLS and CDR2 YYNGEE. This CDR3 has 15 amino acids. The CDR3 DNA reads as TGTGCCAGCAGCGTAGAGGTGGACCACACCGGGGAGCTGTTTTTT. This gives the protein CASSVEVDHTGELFF.

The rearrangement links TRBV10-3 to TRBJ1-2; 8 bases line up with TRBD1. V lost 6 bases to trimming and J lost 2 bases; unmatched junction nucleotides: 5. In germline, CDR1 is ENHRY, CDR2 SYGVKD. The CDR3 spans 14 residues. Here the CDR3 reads CAIRSGQENYGYTF. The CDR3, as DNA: TGTGCCATCAGGTCGGGACAGGAAAACTATGGCTACACCTTC.

The CDR3 protein is CASSSFATAPSNEQFF. The CDR3 bases are TGCGCCAGCAGCTCCTTCGCGACAGCCCCTAGCAATGAGCAGTTCTTC. The chain links TRBV5-1 to TRBJ2-1; TRBD1 might be the D (5 bases). The V and J ends lost 3 bases and 6 bases respectively, with 19 bases between them. The CDR3 runs 16 residues. Germline V gene data show CDR1 as SGHRS and CDR2 as YFSETQ.

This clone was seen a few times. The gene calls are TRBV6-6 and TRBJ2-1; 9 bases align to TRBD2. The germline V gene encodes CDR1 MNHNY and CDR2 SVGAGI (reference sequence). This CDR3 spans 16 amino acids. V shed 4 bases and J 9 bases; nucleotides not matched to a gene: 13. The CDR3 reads CASSFIDAGGPREQFF. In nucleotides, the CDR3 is TGTGCCAGCAGTTTTATCGATGCGGGAGGGCCACGTGAGCAGTTCTTC.

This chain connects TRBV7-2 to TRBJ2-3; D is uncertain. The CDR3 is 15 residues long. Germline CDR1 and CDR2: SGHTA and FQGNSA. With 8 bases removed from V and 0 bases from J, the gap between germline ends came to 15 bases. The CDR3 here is CASASARYSTDTQYF. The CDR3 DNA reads TGTGCCAGCGCCTCGGCCAGATATAGCACAGATACGCAGTATTTT.

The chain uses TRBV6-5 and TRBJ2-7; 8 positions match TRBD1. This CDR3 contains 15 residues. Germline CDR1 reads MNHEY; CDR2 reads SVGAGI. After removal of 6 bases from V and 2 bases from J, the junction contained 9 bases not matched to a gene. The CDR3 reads CASSTTGGTPYEQYF. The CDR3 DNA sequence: TGTGCCAGCAGCACAACAGGGGGGACACCCTACGAGCAGTACTTC.

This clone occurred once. The CDR3 DNA follows: TGTGCTAGTGCCCTAAGCGGGGGAGGGAATGAGCAGTTCTTC. Encoded protein: CASALSGGGNEQFF. The rearrangement joins TRBV12-5 to TRBJ2-1; 8 bases match TRBD2. The J segment lost 7 bases and the V segment lost 7 bases, leaving 9 bases of the junction unmatched. The CDR3 loop spans 14 amino acids. Germline V lookup: CDR1 LGHNT, CDR2 FRNRAP.

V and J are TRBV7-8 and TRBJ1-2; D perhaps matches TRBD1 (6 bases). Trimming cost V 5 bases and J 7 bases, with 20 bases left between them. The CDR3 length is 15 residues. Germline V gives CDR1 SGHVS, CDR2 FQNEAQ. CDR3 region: CASSLPDRTGGGYTF. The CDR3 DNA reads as TGTGCCAGCAGCCTCCCCGACAGGACGGGGGGTGGCTACACCTTC.

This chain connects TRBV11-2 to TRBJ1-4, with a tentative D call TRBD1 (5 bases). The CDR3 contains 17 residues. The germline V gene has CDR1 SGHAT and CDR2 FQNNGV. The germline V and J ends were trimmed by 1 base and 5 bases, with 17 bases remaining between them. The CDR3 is CASSLGAGLKGNEKLFF. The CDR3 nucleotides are TGTGCCAGCAGCTTAGGGGCAGGACTGAAGGGGAATGAAAAACTGTTTTTT.